A single TCR beta chain is shown here with its context. The record originates from a study of blood T cell repertoires in COVID-19. On the study more broadly: Material from acute and convalescent COVID-19 was sourced from the United States, Italy and Spain. Sources were T cells, B-cell-depleted T cells, or PBMCs; the material itself was cDNA or gDNA.

Source study methods: Counts of nucleated cells, estimated from reference gene primer amplification, were obtained. Repertoires were generated with immunoSEQ multiplex PCR, while TCRdb's copy carries only in-frame clones and drops some. V and J calls and clone size are copied from that table; D and trimming were computed from the DNA. The profile shows about 280,000 clones, 70% to 90% of them singletons. The CDR3 length is 13 residues. Germline lookup yields CDR1 SGHRS and CDR2 YFSETQ. V lost 4 bases, J lost 4 bases, and 4 bases stayed unmatched. The chain combines TRBV5-1 with TRBJ2-7, with 8 bases aligning to TRBD1. The source of this sequence is a man aged 50-60 years with active or convalescent COVID-19. The sequenced sample was peripheral blood. The DNA for the CDR3 is TGCGCCAGCAGCGGGACAGGTGAATACGAGCAGTACTTC. The encoded protein is CASSGTGEYEQYF.